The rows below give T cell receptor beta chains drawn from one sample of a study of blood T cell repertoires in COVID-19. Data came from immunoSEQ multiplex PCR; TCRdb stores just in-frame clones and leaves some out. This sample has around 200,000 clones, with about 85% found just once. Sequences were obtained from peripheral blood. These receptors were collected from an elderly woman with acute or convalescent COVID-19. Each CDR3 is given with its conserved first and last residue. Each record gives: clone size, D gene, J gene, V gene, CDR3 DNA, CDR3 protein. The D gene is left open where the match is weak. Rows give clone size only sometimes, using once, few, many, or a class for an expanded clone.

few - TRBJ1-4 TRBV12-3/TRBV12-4 TGTGCCAGCCGGGGGGCCGGTGAAAAACTGTTTTTT CASRGAGEKLFF
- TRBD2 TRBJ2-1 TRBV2 TGTGCCAGTATAAAGAGCGGGACTACGGGCTCTGAGCAGTTCTTC CASIKSGTTGSEQFF
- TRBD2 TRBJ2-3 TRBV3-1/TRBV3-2 TGTGCCAGCAGCTCACTCTACCGTGATAGCGGGACTGGCCGGGATACGCAGTATTTT CASSSLYRDSGTGRDTQYF
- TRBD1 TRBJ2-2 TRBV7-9 TGTGCCAGCCCCCGTACAGGGGACACCGGGGAGCTGTTTTTT CASPRTGDTGELFF
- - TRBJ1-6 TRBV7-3 TGTGCCAGCAGCTTAACGGGTCGGGGTAATTCACCCCTCCACTTT CASSLTGRGNSPLHF
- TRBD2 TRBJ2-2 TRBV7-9 TGTGCCAGCAGCTTTAGGGAAAGGACTAGCGGGAACCCCGGGGAGCTGTTTTTT CASSFRERTSGNPGELFF
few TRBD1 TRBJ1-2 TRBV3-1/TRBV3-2 TGTGCCAGCAGCCTACGGGTCGACAGGGATGGCTACACCTTC CASSLRVDRDGYTF
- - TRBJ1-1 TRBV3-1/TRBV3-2 TGTGCCAGCAGCCAAGGTTGGAGGGACACTGAAGCTTTCTTT CASSQGWRDTEAFF
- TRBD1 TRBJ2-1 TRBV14 TGTGCCAGCAGCCCCCTACCGGGACAGGGTTTTTACAATGAGCAGTTCTTC CASSPLPGQGFYNEQFF
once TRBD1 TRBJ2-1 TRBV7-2 TGTGCCAGCAGCTCGGTGGGGACAGTTGAGGGTAATGAGCAGTTCTTC CASSSVGTVEGNEQFF
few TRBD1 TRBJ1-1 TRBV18 TGTGCCAGCTCACCTGGACAGGTGTACACTGAAGCTTTCTTT CASSPGQVYTEAFF
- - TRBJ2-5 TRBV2 TGTGCCAGCAGTGAGGGCAGACAAGAGACCCAGTACTTC CASSEGRQETQYF
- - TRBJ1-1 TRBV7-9 TGTGCCAGCAGCTTAGCCATCAGGAACACTGAAGCTTTCTTT CASSLAIRNTEAFF
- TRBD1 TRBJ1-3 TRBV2 TGTGCCAGCGGGGACAGGGGGACTGGAAACACCATATATTTT CASGDRGTGNTIYF
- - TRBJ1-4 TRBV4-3 TGCGCCAGCAGCCCACAACGGACAGTTCGTGAAAAACTGTTTTTT CASSPQRTVREKLFF
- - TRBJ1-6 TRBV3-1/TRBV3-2 TGTGCCAGCAGGCGTTTTGACAGTCTCGTGAATTCACCCCTCCACTTT CASRRFDSLVNSPLHF
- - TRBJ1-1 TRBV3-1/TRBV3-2 TGTGCCAGCAGCCGCGTCCCTATGAACACTGAAGCTTTCTTT CASSRVPMNTEAFF
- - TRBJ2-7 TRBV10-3 TGTGCCATCAATCCACAGGGAAGTGTCTACGAGCAGTACTTC CAINPQGSVYEQYF
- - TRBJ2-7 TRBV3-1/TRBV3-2 TGTGCCAGCAGCCAAGTGGGGCGGGGACTCTCCTACGAGCAGTACTTC CASSQVGRGLSYEQYF
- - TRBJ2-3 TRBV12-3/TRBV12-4 TGTGCCAGCAGTTTAGACCGAGTCGCGCAGTATTTT CASSLDRVAQYF
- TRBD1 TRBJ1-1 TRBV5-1 TGCGCCAGCAGCCTGACGGGACAGGTTAACACTGAAGCTTTCTTT CASSLTGQVNTEAFF
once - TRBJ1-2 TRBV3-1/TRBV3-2 TGTGCCAGCAGCCAGGGACTAGGGGATGGCTACACCTTC CASSQGLGDGYTF
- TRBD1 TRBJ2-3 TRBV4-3 TGCGCCAGCAGCCAGGACAGGGGAGGCACAGATACGCAGTATTTT CASSQDRGGTDTQYF
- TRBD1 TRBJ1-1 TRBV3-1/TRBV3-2 TGTGCCAGCAGCCAAGATCCGCAGGGGGCTTTCACTGAAGCTTTCTTT CASSQDPQGAFTEAFF
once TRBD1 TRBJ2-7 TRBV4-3 TGCGCCAGCAGCCAAGGGACAGGGATCTACGAGCAGTACTTC CASSQGTGIYEQYF
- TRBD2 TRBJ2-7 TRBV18 TGTGCCAGCTCACCGGGGACTAGCGGGAGGTTCCCCGAGCAGTACTTC CASSPGTSGRFPEQYF
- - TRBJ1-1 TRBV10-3 TGTGCCATCAGAAACATGGGGGGGTTAGAGACTGAAGCTTTCTTT CAIRNMGGLETEAFF
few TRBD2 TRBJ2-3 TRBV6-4 TGTGCCAGCAGTGCTGGGACTAGCGGGAGTAGTACGCAGTATTTT CASSAGTSGSSTQYF
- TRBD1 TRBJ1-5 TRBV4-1 TGCGCCAGCAGCCAAGTAGGTCTGGACAGGGGGAATCAGCCCCAGCATTTT CASSQVGLDRGNQPQHF
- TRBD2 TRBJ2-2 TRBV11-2 TGTGCCAGCAGGGGACTAGCGGGCGCCGGGGAGCTGTTTTTT CASRGLAGAGELFF
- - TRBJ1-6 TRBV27 TGTGCCAGCAGCCAGTCGAGGGCAGGGGTTAATTCACCCCTCCACTTT CASSQSRAGVNSPLHF
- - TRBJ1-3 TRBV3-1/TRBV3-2 TGTGCCAGGCCCCGAGTCGCGGCTTTTCAAAACACCATATATTTT CARPRVAAFQNTIYF
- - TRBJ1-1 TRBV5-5 TGTGCCAGCAGCTTGGCCGGGCGGGGAACTGAAGCTTTCTTT CASSLAGRGTEAFF
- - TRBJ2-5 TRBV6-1 TGTGCCAGCAGTGAAAACCTGGGAGGACAGGGGGCGACTAGCGGGAGACGAGAGACCCAGTACTTC CASSENLGGQGATSGRRETQYF
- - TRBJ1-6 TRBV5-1 TGCGCCAGCAGCTTGGCCGAAGGGGCCCCGGATTCACCCCTCCACTTT CASSLAEGAPDSPLHF
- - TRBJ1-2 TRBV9 TGTGCCAGCAGCGACCCCCCCGGTGGCTACACCTTC CASSDPPGGYTF
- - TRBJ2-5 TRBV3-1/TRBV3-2 TGTGCCAGCAGCCAAGCCATAGCGGAGGGGAGTGAGACCCAGTACTTC CASSQAIAEGSETQYF
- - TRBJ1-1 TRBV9 TGTGCCAGCAGCGTACAGGGGCGGGGGACTGAAGCTTTCTTT CASSVQGRGTEAFF
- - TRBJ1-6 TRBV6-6 TGTGCCAGCACTCTTCGGACACCCAAAAATTCACCCCTCCACTTT CASTLRTPKNSPLHF
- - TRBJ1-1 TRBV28 TGTGCCAGCACCCTAATCGGGAGAGATGAAGCTTTCTTT CASTLIGRDEAFF
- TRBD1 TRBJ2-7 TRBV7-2 TGTGCCAGCAGCTCGACAGGGGGCCCCTACGAGCAGTACTTC CASSSTGGPYEQYF